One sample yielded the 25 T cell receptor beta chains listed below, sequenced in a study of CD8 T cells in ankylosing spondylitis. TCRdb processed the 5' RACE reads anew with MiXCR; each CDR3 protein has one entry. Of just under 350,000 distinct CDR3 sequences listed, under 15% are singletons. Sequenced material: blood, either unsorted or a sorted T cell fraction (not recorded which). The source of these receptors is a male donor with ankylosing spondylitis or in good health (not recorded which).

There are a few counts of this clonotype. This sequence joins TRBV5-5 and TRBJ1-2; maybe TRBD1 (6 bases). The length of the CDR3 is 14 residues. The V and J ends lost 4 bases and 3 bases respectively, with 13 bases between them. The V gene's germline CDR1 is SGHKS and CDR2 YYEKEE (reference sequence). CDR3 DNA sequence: TGTGCCAGCAGCCCCGGACAGTCCTACTATGGCTACACCTTC. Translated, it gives CASSPGQSYYGYTF.

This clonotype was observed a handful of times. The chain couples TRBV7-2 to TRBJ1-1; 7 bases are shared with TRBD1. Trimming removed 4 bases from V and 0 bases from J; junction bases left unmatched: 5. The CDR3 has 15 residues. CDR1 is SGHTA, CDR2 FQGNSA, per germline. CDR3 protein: CASSWSGTVNTEAFF. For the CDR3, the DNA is TGTGCCAGCAGCTGGTCCGGGACAGTGAACACTGAAGCTTTCTTT.

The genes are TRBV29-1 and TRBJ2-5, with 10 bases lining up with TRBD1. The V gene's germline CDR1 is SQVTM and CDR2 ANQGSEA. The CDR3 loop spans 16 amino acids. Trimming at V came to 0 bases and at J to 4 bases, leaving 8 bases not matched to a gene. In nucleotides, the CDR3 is TGCAGCGTTGAAGATGGGGGTCGGACAGGGGGAGAGACCCAGTACTTC. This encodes CSVEDGGRTGGETQYF.

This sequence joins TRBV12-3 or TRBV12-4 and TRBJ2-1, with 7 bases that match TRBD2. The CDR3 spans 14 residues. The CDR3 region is CACIRTGGRNEQFF. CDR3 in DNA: TGTGCTTGCATTCGAACGGGAGGAAGGAATGAGCAGTTCTTC.

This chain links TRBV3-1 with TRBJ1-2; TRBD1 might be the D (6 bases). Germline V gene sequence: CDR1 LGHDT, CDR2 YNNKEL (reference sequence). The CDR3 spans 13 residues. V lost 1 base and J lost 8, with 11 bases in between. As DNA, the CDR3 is TGTGCCAGCAGCCAAGCCCAGGGGACCGGCTACACCTTC. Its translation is CASSQAQGTGYTF.

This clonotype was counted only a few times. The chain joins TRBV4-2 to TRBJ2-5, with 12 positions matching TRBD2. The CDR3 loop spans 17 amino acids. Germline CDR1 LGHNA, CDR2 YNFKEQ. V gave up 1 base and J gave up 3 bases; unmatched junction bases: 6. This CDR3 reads CASSQVVLAGGKETQYF. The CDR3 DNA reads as TGTGCCAGCAGCCAAGTCGTACTAGCGGGGGGTAAAGAGACCCAGTACTTC.

The CDR3 coding sequence is TGCGCCAGCAGGTATACAGGAGACTACGAGCAGTACTTC. This translates into CASRYTGDYEQYF. The J gene is TRBJ2-7, the V gene TRBV5-1, with D tentatively TRBD1 (5 bases). The V gene's germline CDR1 is SGHRS and CDR2 YFSETQ. V gave up 5 bases and J gave up 3 bases, with 12 bases separating them. There are 13 residues in the CDR3.

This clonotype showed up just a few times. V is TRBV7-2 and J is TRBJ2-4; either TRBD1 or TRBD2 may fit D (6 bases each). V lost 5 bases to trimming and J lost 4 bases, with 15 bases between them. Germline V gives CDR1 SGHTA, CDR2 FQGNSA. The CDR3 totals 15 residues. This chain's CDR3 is CASSHRQEGKNIQYF. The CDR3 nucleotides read TGTGCCAGCAGCCATCGACAGGAGGGGAAAAACATTCAGTACTTC.

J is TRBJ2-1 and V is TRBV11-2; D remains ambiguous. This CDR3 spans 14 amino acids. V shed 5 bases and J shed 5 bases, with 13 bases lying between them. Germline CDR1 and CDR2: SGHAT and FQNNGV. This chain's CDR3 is CASSRTTVDNEQFF. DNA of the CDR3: TGTGCCAGCAGCCGAACGACGGTTGACAATGAGCAGTTCTTC. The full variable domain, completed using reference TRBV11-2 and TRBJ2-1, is EAGVAQSPRYKIIEKRQSVAFWCNPISGHATLYWYQQILGQGPKLLIQFQNNGVVDDSQLPKDRFSAERLKGVDSTLKIQPAKLEDSAVYLCASSRTTVDNEQFFGPGTRLTVL.

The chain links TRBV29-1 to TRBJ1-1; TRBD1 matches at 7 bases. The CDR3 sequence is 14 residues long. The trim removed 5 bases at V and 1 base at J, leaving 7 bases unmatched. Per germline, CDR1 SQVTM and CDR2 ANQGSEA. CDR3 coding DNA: TGCAGCGTTTTAGACAGGGTCAGGAACACTGAAGCTTTCTTT. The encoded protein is CSVLDRVRNTEAFF. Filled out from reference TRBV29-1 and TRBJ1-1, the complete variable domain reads SAVISQKPSRDICQRGTSLTIQCQVDSQVTMMFWYRQQPGQSLTLIATANQGSEATYESGFVIDKFPISRPNLTFSTLTVSNMSPEDSSIYLCSVLDRVRNTEAFFGQGTRLTVV.

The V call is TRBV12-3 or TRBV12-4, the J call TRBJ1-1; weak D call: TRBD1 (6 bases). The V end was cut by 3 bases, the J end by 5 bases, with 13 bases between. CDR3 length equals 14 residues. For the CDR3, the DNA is TGTGCCAGCAGTTTGACGGGGGCTATGACTGAAGCTTTCTTT. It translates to CASSLTGAMTEAFF.

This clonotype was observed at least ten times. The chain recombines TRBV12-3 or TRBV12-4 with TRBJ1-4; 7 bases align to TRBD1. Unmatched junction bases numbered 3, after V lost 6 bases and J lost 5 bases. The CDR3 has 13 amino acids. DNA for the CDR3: TGTGCCAGCAGCCCGGACAGGAATGAAAAACTGTTTTTT. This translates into CASSPDRNEKLFF.

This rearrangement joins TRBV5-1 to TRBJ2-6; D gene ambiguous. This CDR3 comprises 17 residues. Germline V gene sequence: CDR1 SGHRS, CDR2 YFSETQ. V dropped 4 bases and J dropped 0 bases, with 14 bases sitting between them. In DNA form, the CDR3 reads TGCGCCAGCAGCCTGACAATTAGTGTCTCTGGGGCCAACGTCCTGACTTTC. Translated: CASSLTISVSGANVLTF.

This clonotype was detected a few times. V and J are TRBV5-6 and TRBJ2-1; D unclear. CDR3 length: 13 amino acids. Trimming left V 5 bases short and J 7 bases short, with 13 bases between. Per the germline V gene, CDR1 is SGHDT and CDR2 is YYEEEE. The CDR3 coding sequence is TGTGCCAGCAGTTCACGAAACGGGAATGAGCAGTTCTTC. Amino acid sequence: CASSSRNGNEQFF.

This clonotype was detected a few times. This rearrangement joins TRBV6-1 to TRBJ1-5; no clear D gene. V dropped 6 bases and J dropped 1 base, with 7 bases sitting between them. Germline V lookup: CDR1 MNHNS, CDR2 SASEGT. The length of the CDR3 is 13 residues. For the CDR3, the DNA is TGTGCCAGCAGAGACCAGAGCAATCAGCCCCAGCATTTT. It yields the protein CASRDQSNQPQHF.

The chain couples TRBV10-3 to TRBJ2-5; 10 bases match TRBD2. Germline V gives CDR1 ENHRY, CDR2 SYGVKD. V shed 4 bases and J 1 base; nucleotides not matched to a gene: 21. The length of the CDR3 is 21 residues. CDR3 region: CAISAPKEAGGPTVGQETQYF. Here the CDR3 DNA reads TGTGCCATCAGTGCCCCCAAGGAAGCGGGGGGGCCTACCGTAGGCCAAGAGACCCAGTACTTC.

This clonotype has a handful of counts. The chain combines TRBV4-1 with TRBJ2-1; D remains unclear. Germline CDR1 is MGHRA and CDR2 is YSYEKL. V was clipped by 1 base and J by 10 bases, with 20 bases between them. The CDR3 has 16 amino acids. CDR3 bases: TGCGCCAGCAGCCAAGCACCAAGGGTTGATGGCGAGGAGCAGTTCTTC. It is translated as CASSQAPRVDGEEQFF.

The CDR3 DNA is TGTGCCACCAGCAGTGACAGGGGATTTCAGCCCCAGCATTTT. Translating it yields CATSSDRGFQPQHF. The gene calls are TRBV15 and TRBJ1-5; TRBD1 matches 8 bases. The ends lost 3 bases at V and 6 bases at J; junction bases unmatched: 4. The CDR3 runs 14 residues. The germline gives CDR1 LNHNV, CDR2 YYDKDF (reference sequence).

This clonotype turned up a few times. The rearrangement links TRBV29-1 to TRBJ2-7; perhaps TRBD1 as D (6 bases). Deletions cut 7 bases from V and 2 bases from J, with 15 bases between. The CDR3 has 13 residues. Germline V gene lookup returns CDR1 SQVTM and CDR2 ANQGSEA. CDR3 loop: CSAAQGIPYEQYF. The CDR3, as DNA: TGCAGCGCCGCACAGGGTATACCCTACGAGCAGTACTTC.

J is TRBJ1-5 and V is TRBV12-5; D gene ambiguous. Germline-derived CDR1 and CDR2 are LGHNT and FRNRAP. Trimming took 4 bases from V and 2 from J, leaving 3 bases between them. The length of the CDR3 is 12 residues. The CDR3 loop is CASGWGNQPQHF. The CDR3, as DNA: TGTGCTAGTGGTTGGGGCAATCAGCCCCAGCATTTT.

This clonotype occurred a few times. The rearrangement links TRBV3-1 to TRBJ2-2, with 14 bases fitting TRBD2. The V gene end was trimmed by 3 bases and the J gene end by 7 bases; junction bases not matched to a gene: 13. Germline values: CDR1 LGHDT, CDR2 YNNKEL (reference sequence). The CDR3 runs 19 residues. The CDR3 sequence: CASSQDWGTSGGRGGELFF. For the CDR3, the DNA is TGTGCCAGCAGCCAGGACTGGGGGACTAGCGGGGGTCGAGGCGGGGAGCTGTTTTTT.

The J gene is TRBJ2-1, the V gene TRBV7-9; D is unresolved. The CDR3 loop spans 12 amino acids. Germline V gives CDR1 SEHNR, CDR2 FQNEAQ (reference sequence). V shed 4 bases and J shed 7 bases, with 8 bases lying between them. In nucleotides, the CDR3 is TGTGCCAGCAGCTCAGCGAGGAATGAGCAGTTCTTC. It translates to CASSSARNEQFF.

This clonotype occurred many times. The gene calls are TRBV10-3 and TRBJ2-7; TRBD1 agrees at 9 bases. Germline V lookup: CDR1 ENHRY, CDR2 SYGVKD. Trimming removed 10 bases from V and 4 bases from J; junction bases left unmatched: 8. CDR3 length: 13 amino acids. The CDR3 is CATLTGGAYEQYF. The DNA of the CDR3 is TGTGCCACCTTGACAGGGGGGGCGTACGAGCAGTACTTC.

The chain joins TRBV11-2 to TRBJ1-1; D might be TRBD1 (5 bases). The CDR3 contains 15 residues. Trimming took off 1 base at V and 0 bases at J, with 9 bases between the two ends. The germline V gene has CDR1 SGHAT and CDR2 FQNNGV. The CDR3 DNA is TGTGCCAGCAGCTTAGTCGGGGCCTTGAACACTGAAGCTTTCTTT. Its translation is CASSLVGALNTEAFF.

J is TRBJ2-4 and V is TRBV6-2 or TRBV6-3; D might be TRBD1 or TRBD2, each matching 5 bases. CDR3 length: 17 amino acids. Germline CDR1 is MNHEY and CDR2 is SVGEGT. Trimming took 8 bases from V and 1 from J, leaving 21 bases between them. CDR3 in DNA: TGTGCCAGCGATTCCGGGACGGGCAACCTCGCCAAAAACATTCAGTACTTC. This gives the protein CASDSGTGNLAKNIQYF.